This T cell receptor (beta chain) emerged from a study of Tregs in tolerant kidney transplant recipients. Measured with immunoSEQ multiplex PCR; TCRdb has only the in-frame clones, and not every one. The sample holds some 55,000 clones, around four fifths seen once. This CDR3 contains 13 residues. Germline loops: CDR1 MNHNS, CDR2 SASEGT. Trimming removed 7 bases at V and 1 base at J, with 7 bases between. The receptor was isolated from a human donor in good health. The sequencing input was CD4+ T cells from blood. The genes are TRBV6-1 and TRBJ1-4; no clear D. DNA for the CDR3: TGTGCCAGCAAGGTTGGAACTAATGAAAAACTGTTTTTT. Protein product: CASKVGTNEKLFF.